This record looks at one T cell receptor (beta chain) sequence and its context. This table comes from immunoSEQ multiplex PCR, and its TCRdb copy is limited to in-frame clones, with some not included. The data show about 30,000 clones, roughly 83% seen once. These data originate in a study of OX40 agonist ivuxolimab in advanced cancers. Turning to the study itself: At 65% to 90% male, the cohort had a mean age of 60 years, ranging from about 20 to 80. Earlier anti-PD-1, anti-PD-L1 or anti-CTLA-4 therapy was permitted; 30% to 45% had received some.

CDR1 and CDR2 (germline): MGHRA, YSYEKL. This CDR3 spans 15 amino acids. Trimming left V 1 base short and J 5 bases short, with 14 bases between. At baseline, cycle 4 day 1, and cycle 7 day 1, blood was sampled. The source of this sequence is an adult with an advanced solid tumor such as melanoma, head and neck, liver or kidney cancer. The starting material was CD4+ or CD8+ T cells sorted from blood, obtained in a trial of the OX40 agonist ivuxolimab. The chain joins TRBV4-1 to TRBJ1-1; D is ambiguous. The CDR3 reads CASSQALVVGTEAFF. CDR3 nucleotides: TGCGCCAGCAGCCAAGCCCTAGTGGTTGGGACTGAAGCTTTCTTT.